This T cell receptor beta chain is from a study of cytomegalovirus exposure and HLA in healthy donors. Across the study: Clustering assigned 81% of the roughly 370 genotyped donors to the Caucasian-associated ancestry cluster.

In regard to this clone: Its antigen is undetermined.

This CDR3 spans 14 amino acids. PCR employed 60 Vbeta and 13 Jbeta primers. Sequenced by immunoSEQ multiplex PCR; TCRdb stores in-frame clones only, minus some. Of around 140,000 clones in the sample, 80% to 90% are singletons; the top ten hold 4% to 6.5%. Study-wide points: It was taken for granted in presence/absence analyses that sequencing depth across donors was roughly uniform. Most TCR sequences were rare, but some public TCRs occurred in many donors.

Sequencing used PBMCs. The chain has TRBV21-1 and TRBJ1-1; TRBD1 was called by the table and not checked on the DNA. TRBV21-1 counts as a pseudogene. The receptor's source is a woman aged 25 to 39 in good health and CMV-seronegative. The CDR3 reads CASSRGGGTGKAFF. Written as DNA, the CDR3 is TGTGCCAGCAGTAGAGGAGGGGGGACAGGGAAAGCTTTCTTT.